This passage covers 30 T cell receptor beta chains from one sample sequenced in a study of beta chain features in type 1 diabetes. No antigens are known for them. Study findings and constraints: When Type 1 diabetes patients were examined, their TCRB CDR3s proved moderately but significantly shorter in all four CD4+ subsets.

Investigators reverse transcribed all isolated RNA, so they sequenced expressed TCRB transcripts. Sequencing used immunoSEQ multiplex PCR; TCRdb keeps in-frame clones, though not all of them. The table includes about 160,000 clones, 9% to 12% detected once. The sequenced material came from central memory CD4+ T cells from blood. The receptors shown here come from a man aged 30 to 45 with type 1 diabetes.

This clone appeared a few times. The CDR3 DNA follows: TGTGCCAGCCCTAGTGCAGGGGGGATGAACACTGAAGCTTTCTTT. Translation gives CASPSAGGMNTEAFF. V usage is TRBV28 and J usage is TRBJ1-1, with 7 bases identical to TRBD1. There are 15 residues in the CDR3. Germline V CDR1 and CDR2: MDHEN, SYDVKM. Unmatched junction bases numbered 9, after V lost 8 bases and J lost 0 bases.

The CDR3: CASSSPTSAYNEQFF. The CDR3 DNA reads as TGTGCCAGTAGTTCACCGACTAGCGCGTACAATGAGCAGTTCTTC. The J gene is TRBJ2-1, the V gene TRBV19, with 8 bases aligning to TRBD2. Germline lookup yields CDR1 LNHDA and CDR2 SQIVND (reference sequence). This CDR3 spans 15 amino acids. The V segment lost 5 bases and the J segment 4 bases; nucleotides outside the gene matches: 7. Supplemented by reference TRBV19 and TRBJ2-1, the full variable domain reads DGGITQSPKYLFRKEGQNVTLSCEQNLNHDAMYWYRQDPGQGLRLIYYSQIVNDFQKGDIAEGYSVSREKKESFPLTVTSAQKNPTAFYLCASSSPTSAYNEQFFGPGTRLTVL.

This clone was recorded many times. The V gene is TRBV4-3, the J gene TRBJ2-5; 9 bases are shared with TRBD1. J was trimmed by 5 bases and V by 4 bases; bases with no gene match: 5. Per the germline V gene, CDR1 is LGHNA and CDR2 is YSLEER. The CDR3 contains 14 residues. The CDR3, as DNA: TGCGCCAGCAGCCTACAGGGGGCGAAGGAGACCCAGTACTTC. It translates to CASSLQGAKETQYF.

The rearrangement links TRBV4-1 to TRBJ2-7, with TRBD1 identical over 10 bases. The CDR3 length is 15 residues. J gave up 2 bases and V 4 bases, and 5 bases lay outside the gene matches. Per germline, CDR1 MGHRA and CDR2 YSYEKL. The CDR3 DNA sequence: TGCGCCAGCAGCCTAACCGGGACAGGGGCCTACGAGCAGTACTTC. This sequence encodes CASSLTGTGAYEQYF.

The chain has TRBV30 and TRBJ2-3; a possible D gene is TRBD2 (6 bases). This CDR3 spans 15 amino acids. The V and J ends lost 5 bases and 2 bases respectively, with 17 bases between them. Germline values: CDR1 GTSNPN, CDR2 SVGIG (reference sequence). The CDR3 DNA is TGTGCCTGGGCGACCTGGGGCGGGACCACAGATACGCAGTATTTT. Encoded protein: CAWATWGGTTDTQYF.

This clone was counted a few times. This rearrangement joins TRBV5-1 to TRBJ2-3; 14 bases match TRBD2. Trimming cost V 7 bases and J 4 bases; bases outside gene matches: 8. Looked up from germline, CDR1 is SGHRS and CDR2 is YFSETQ. CDR3 length: 16 amino acids. The CDR3 DNA reads as TGCGCCAGCTTTCGGGGACTAGCGGGAGAGGCAGATACGCAGTATTTT. Its protein product is CASFRGLAGEADTQYF.

The CDR3 here is CASGLMDRVGTDTQYF. The CDR3 DNA is TGTGCTAGTGGTTTGATGGACAGGGTCGGCACAGATACGCAGTATTTT. V and J are TRBV12-5 and TRBJ2-3, with 8 bases identical to TRBD1. CDR1 and CDR2 from the germline V gene are LGHNT and FRNRAP. The CDR3 runs 16 residues. With V trimmed by 2 bases and J by 1 base, 5 bases remained unmatched.

The gene calls are TRBV7-3 and TRBJ2-1, with D possibly TRBD2 on 5 matching bases. In germline, CDR1 is SGHTA, CDR2 FQGTGA. CDR3 length: 14 amino acids. The V and J ends lost 0 bases and 5 bases respectively, with 8 bases between them. The CDR3, as DNA: TGTGCCAGCAGCTTAACGGGAGCCCACAATGAGCAGTTCTTC. Amino acid sequence: CASSLTGAHNEQFF.

This clone has only a few counts. The CDR3 DNA reads as TGTGCCAGCGGCGATACGCAGTATTTT. This translates into CASGDTQYF. The V call is TRBV2, the J call TRBJ2-3, with unresolved D. CDR3 length: 9 amino acids. CDR1 SNHLY and CDR2 FYNNEI come from the germline V gene. Trimming pared 8 bases from V and 6 bases from J, leaving 3 bases between.

This sequence joins TRBV6-5 and TRBJ2-5; possible D gene TRBD1, 5 bases. V was clipped by 6 bases and J by 3 bases, with 14 bases between them. The CDR3 spans 14 residues. CDR1 is MNHEY, CDR2 SVGAGI, per germline. This CDR3 is CASSARAVKETQYF. CDR3 nucleotide sequence: TGTGCCAGCAGCGCCAGGGCGGTCAAAGAGACCCAGTACTTC.

The rearrangement uses TRBV7-3 and TRBJ2-7, with 15 bases identical to TRBD2. After removal of 4 bases from V and 12 bases from J, the junction contained 7 bases not matched to a gene. This CDR3 has 14 residues. Germline CDR1 reads SGHTA; CDR2 reads FQGTGA. DNA for the CDR3: TGTGCCAGCAGCTCCGGACTAGCGGGAGGGTTATGGTACTTC. Amino acids: CASSSGLAGGLWYF. Full variable domain (outside the CDR3, taken from reference TRBV7-3 and TRBJ2-7): GAGVSQTPSNKVTEKGKYVELRCDPISGHTALYWYRQSLGQGPEFLIYFQGTGAADDSGLPNDRFFAVRPEGSVSTLKIQRTERGDSAVYLCASSSGLAGGLWYFGPGTRLTVT.

The chain is built from TRBV19 and TRBJ1-1; tentative D call: TRBD1 (6 bases). Germline CDR1 and CDR2: LNHDA and SQIVND (reference sequence). V was cut by 7 bases and J by 1 base, with 13 bases left in between. The length of the CDR3 is 14 residues. The CDR3 DNA sequence: TGTGCCAGTACCCGCGGGGGCTGGAACACTGAAGCTTTCTTT. Protein product: CASTRGGWNTEAFF.

This clone was picked up a small number of times. V usage is TRBV30 and J usage is TRBJ1-1; D is unclear. CDR3 length: 12 residues. Trimming shortened V by 1 base and J by 4 bases, and 7 bases separated the two germline ends. The germline gives CDR1 GTSNPN, CDR2 SVGIG (reference sequence). The CDR3 reads CAWSEQVTEAFF. For the CDR3, the DNA is TGTGCCTGGAGTGAGCAGGTCACTGAAGCTTTCTTT.

This clone has ten or more counts. The chain is built from TRBV28 and TRBJ2-5; 8 bases are a match to TRBD1. The ends lost 1 base at V and 7 bases at J; junction bases unmatched: 5. The germline gives CDR1 MDHEN, CDR2 SYDVKM. The CDR3 has 14 amino acids. The DNA for the CDR3 is TGTGCCAGCAGTTTATCCCCAGGGGGCAGGACCCAGTACTTC. Protein sequence: CASSLSPGGRTQYF.

The CDR3 region is CASSWGDPDRYNEQFF. DNA for the CDR3: TGCGCCAGCAGCTGGGGGGACCCGGACCGATACAATGAGCAGTTCTTC. The chain employs TRBV5-1 and TRBJ2-1, with D maybe TRBD2 (6 bases). The CDR3 has 16 residues. The V end lost 3 bases, the J end lost 4 bases, and 17 bases lay between the germline ends. Germline CDR1 SGHRS, CDR2 YFSETQ.

The table lists this clone with a few counts. The chain combines TRBV5-5 with TRBJ2-7; TRBD2 matches 9 bases. There are 16 residues in the CDR3. In germline, CDR1 is SGHKS, CDR2 YYEKEE (reference sequence). V was pared by 0 bases and J by 2 bases, with 6 bases of the junction left unmatched. CDR3: CASSLGPAGGTYEQYF. The DNA of the CDR3 is TGTGCCAGCAGCTTGGGACCAGCGGGAGGCACCTACGAGCAGTACTTC.

The chain joins TRBV20-1 to TRBJ2-3; D possibly corresponds to TRBD1 (6 bases). Germline V gene data show CDR1 as DFQATT and CDR2 as SNEGSKA (reference sequence). The CDR3 is 10 residues long. V was trimmed by 2 bases and J by 11 bases, leaving 8 bases between them. The CDR3 DNA is TGCAGTGCTAGAAAGGGACAGCAGTATTTT. Translating it yields CSARKGQQYF.

A note on this clone: The junction departs from germline at one end; a sequencing error may be responsible. The genes are TRBV6-1 and TRBJ1-5, with D perhaps matching TRBD1 (6 bases). CDR1 is MNHNS, CDR2 SASEGT, per germline. There are 11 residues in the CDR3. DNA of the CDR3: TGTGCCAGCAGTGAGCAGAGGACAGTGTATTTT. Protein product: CASSEQRTVYF.

The rearrangement links TRBV7-2 to TRBJ2-7; D is unresolved. This CDR3 is built from 14 residues. The V end lost 1 base, the J end lost 3 bases, and 10 bases lay between the germline ends. Germline CDR1 SGHTA, CDR2 FQGNSA. CDR3 protein: CASSLGGLGYEQYF. Here the CDR3 DNA reads TGTGCCAGCAGCTTAGGCGGATTGGGCTACGAGCAGTACTTC.

This clone was counted only a few times. The chain couples TRBV7-9 to TRBJ1-4; D ambiguous. V dropped 8 bases and J dropped 0 bases, with 16 bases sitting between them. The V gene's germline CDR1 is SEHNR and CDR2 FQNEAQ (reference sequence). The CDR3 covers 16 residues. For the CDR3, the DNA is TGTGCCAGCTCGGGAGGAAGAGACTCAACTAATGAAAAACTGTTTTTT. Translated: CASSGGRDSTNEKLFF.

This clone was detected only a few times. The V and J genes are TRBV30 and TRBJ2-7, with D tentatively TRBD1 (5 bases). This CDR3 region has 14 residues. Germline V gives CDR1 GTSNPN, CDR2 SVGIG (reference sequence). The V gene lost 5 bases and the J gene lost 4 bases, with 18 bases spanning the gap. The CDR3 nucleotides read TGTGCCTGGGGAAGGAACAGGCAAAAGTACGAGCAGTACTTC. The encoded protein is CAWGRNRQKYEQYF.

This clone has a handful of counts. The chain joins TRBV2 to TRBJ2-5; no firm D call. Germline V gene sequence: CDR1 SNHLY, CDR2 FYNNEI. V lost 4 bases, J lost 0 bases, and 6 bases lay in between. The CDR3 consists of 13 residues. The CDR3 is CASSALYQETQYF. CDR3 DNA: TGTGCCAGCAGTGCTTTGTACCAAGAGACCCAGTACTTC. The full variable domain, in which reference TRBV2 and TRBJ2-5 provide the parts outside the CDR3, is EPEVTQTPSHQVTQMGQEVILRCVPISNHLYFYWYRQILGQKVEFLVSFYNNEISEKSEIFDDQFSVERPDGSNFTLKIRSTKLEDSAMYFCASSALYQETQYFGPGTRLLVL.

The chain couples TRBV5-6 to TRBJ2-4; 7 nucleotides line up with TRBD1. Trimming took 3 bases from V and 1 from J; bases not matched to a gene: 7. The CDR3 totals 16 residues. Germline CDR1 reads SGHDT; CDR2 reads YYEEEE. CDR3 loop: CASSWGTASAKNIQYF. The CDR3 bases are TGTGCCAGCAGCTGGGGGACAGCGTCGGCCAAAAACATTCAGTACTTC.

This clone was counted a few times. The rearrangement joins TRBV29-1 to TRBJ2-5, with D perhaps TRBD1 (5 bases). Trimming removed 3 bases at V and 5 bases at J, with 10 bases between. Germline assignment: CDR1 SQVTM and CDR2 ANQGSEA. The CDR3 sequence is 12 residues long. CDR3 residues: CSVDRADETQYF. The CDR3 DNA reads TGCAGCGTTGACAGGGCAGACGAGACCCAGTACTTC.

V gene TRBV6-5 combines with J gene TRBJ2-5; no definite D call. Trimming cost V 11 bases and J 0 bases, with 7 bases left between them. The germline gives CDR1 MNHEY, CDR2 SVGAGI. This CDR3 has 11 amino acids. CDR3: CAGGNQETQYF. In DNA, the CDR3 is TGTGCCGGCGGTAACCAAGAGACCCAGTACTTC.

V gene TRBV4-2 combines with J gene TRBJ2-3; the match to TRBD1 covers 8 bases. V shed 0 bases and J 4 bases; nucleotides not matched to a gene: 12. Germline CDR1 LGHNA, CDR2 YNFKEQ. This CDR3 region has 18 residues. Here the CDR3 DNA reads TGTGCCAGCAGCCAAGACTGGGGCAGGGGGCTGGGTGCAGATACGCAGTATTTT. Its protein is CASSQDWGRGLGADTQYF.

The CDR3 nucleotides read TGTGCCAGCAGCTTAGTTTGGGGAGACTCAGTCAACAATGAGCAGTTCTTC. Encoded protein: CASSLVWGDSVNNEQFF. This chain joins TRBV11-2 and TRBJ2-1; a possible D gene is TRBD2 (5 bases). Per the germline V gene, CDR1 is SGHAT and CDR2 is FQNNGV. There are 17 residues in the CDR3. V lost 1 base and J 5 bases, leaving 18 bases between the germline ends. The full variable domain, with the rest looked up from reference TRBV11-2 and TRBJ2-1, is EAGVAQSPRYKIIEKRQSVAFWCNPISGHATLYWYQQILGQGPKLLIQFQNNGVVDDSQLPKDRFSAERLKGVDSTLKIQPAKLEDSAVYLCASSLVWGDSVNNEQFFGPGTRLTVL.

The rearrangement uses TRBV10-3 and TRBJ2-7, with 7 bases fitting TRBD1. V lost 3 bases, J lost 2 bases, and 10 bases stayed unmatched. The germline V gene has CDR1 ENHRY and CDR2 SYGVKD. The length of the CDR3 is 16 residues. The CDR3 region has the DNA TGTGCCATCAGTGACTTGGACAGGAACCCTCCCTACGAGCAGTACTTC. Its translation: CAISDLDRNPPYEQYF.

This clone was detected a few times. J is TRBJ2-7 and V is TRBV5-1; 13 bases match TRBD2. Losses at the gene ends were 3 bases for V and 1 base for J; bases not matched to a gene: 4. Germline CDR1 reads SGHRS; CDR2 reads YFSETQ. This CDR3 region has 16 residues. CDR3 region: CASSSGLAGESYEQYF. The CDR3 DNA reads as TGCGCCAGCAGCTCCGGACTAGCGGGAGAGTCCTACGAGCAGTACTTC.

This sequence joins TRBV11-1 and TRBJ2-7; tentatively, D is TRBD2 (6 bases). Germline values: CDR1 SGHAT, CDR2 FQDESV (reference sequence). CDR3 length: 15 amino acids. Trimming took 1 base from V and 0 from J, leaving 10 bases between them. The CDR3 is CASSLVAGRSYEQYF. The CDR3 DNA follows: TGTGCCAGCAGCTTAGTTGCGGGGCGCTCCTACGAGCAGTACTTC.